One sample yielded the 16 T cell receptor beta chains listed below, sequenced in a study of shared clonotypes between healthy human individuals. Naivety among CD8 cells was defined by CD45RO negativity and positive CCR7 selection, thereby excluding terminally differentiated effector memory CD45RA+ cells. Repertoires were generated with immunoSEQ multiplex PCR, while TCRdb's copy carries only in-frame clones and drops some. The sample lists about 2.2 million clones, over 85% occurring once. Material for sequencing was naive CD8+ T cells from PBMCs. The origin of the receptors is a man younger than 35 in good health. Some clones in this sample may be carry-over from other donors' samples.

The chain couples TRBV7-2 to TRBJ2-3; D may be TRBD1 or TRBD2 (6 bases each). The germline V and J ends were trimmed by 5 bases and 6 bases, with 15 bases remaining between them. Germline CDR1 reads SGHTA; CDR2 reads FQGNSA. The CDR3 length is 14 residues. The CDR3 region is CASSTGPGGDTQYF. The CDR3 bases are TGTGCCAGCAGCACTGGACCCGGGGGCGATACGCAGTATTTT.

This rearrangement joins TRBV7-9 to TRBJ1-1; D call uncertain. CDR3 length equals 13 residues. The germline CDR1 and CDR2 sequences are SEHNR and FQNEAQ (reference sequence). V lost 5 bases and J lost 8, with 15 bases in between. In DNA form, the CDR3 reads TGTGCCAGCAGCCCTAATCCGGGATCCGAAGCTTTCTTT. Its protein product is CASSPNPGSEAFF. Variable domain in full (rest from reference TRBV7-9 and TRBJ1-1): DTGVSQNPRHKITKRGQNVTFRCDPISEHNRLYWYRQTLGQGPEFLTYFQNEAQLEKSRLLSDRFSAERPKGSFSTLEIQRTEQGDSAMYLCASSPNPGSEAFFGQGTRLTVV.

J is TRBJ1-1 and V is TRBV7-9, with 9 bases identical to TRBD1. V lost 4 bases, J lost 14 bases, and 11 bases stayed unmatched. Germline values: CDR1 SEHNR, CDR2 FQNEAQ (reference sequence). The CDR3 covers 13 residues. The CDR3 sequence is CASSSLGGQGGFF. The CDR3 coding sequence is TGTGCCAGCAGCTCGCTGGGGGGACAGGGCGGCTTCTTT.

The chain combines TRBV27 with TRBJ1-1; maybe TRBD1 (6 bases). This CDR3 is built from 14 residues. Germline V gene lookup returns CDR1 MNHEY and CDR2 SMNVEV (reference sequence). V lost 4 bases to trimming and J lost 6 bases, with 15 bases between them. The CDR3 bases are TGTGCCAGCAGTTCCGGGACATGGGGTGCTGAAGCTTTCTTT. Its protein product is CASSSGTWGAEAFF.

The J gene is TRBJ1-2, the V gene TRBV15; TRBD1 matches at 8 bases. V was clipped by 8 bases and J by 0 bases; unmatched bases: 2. The V gene's germline CDR1 is LNHNV and CDR2 YYDKDF (reference sequence). This CDR3 is built from 13 residues. The CDR3 bases are TGTGCCACCGAGGACAGGGCTAACTATGGCTACACCTTC. It encodes CATEDRANYGYTF. The full variable domain, with the rest looked up from reference TRBV15 and TRBJ1-2, is DAMVIQNPRYQVTQFGKPVTLSCSQTLNHNVMYWYQQKSSQAPKLLFHYYDKDFNNEADTPDNFQSRRPNTSFCFLDIRSPGLGDTAMYLCATEDRANYGYTFGSGTRLTVV.

The chain uses TRBV27 and TRBJ2-4; D possibly corresponds to TRBD2 (6 bases). The CDR3 has 14 residues. Between the trimmed V and J ends, which lost 6 bases and 5 bases, there was a span of 14 bases. Germline lookup yields CDR1 MNHEY and CDR2 SMNVEV (reference sequence). DNA of the CDR3: TGTGCCAGCAGCCCTCGGGGAGGCCAAAACATTCAGTACTTC. Its translation: CASSPRGGQNIQYF.

The chain combines TRBV10-2 with TRBJ2-5; no clear D. The J call is uncertain, as TRBJ2-7 better fits the DNA end. Per the germline V gene, CDR1 is WSHSY and CDR2 is SAAADI. The CDR3 has 13 amino acids. This CDR3 is CASSPYGSYEQYF. The DNA for the CDR3 is TGCGCCAGCAGTCCTTACGGCTCCTACGAGCAGTACTTC.

In DNA, the CDR3 is TGTGCCACCAGCAGAGTTCCCCCCGGGCCCTACACAGATACGCAGTATTTT. Amino acids: CATSRVPPGPYTDTQYF. The gene calls are TRBV15 and TRBJ2-3; D remains unclear. This CDR3 has 17 amino acids. The germline V gene encodes CDR1 LNHNV and CDR2 YYDKDF (reference sequence). V was shortened by 1 base and J by 2 bases, with 16 bases between the two germline ends. Full variable domain (remainder filled in from reference TRBV15 and TRBJ2-3): DAMVIQNPRYQVTQFGKPVTLSCSQTLNHNVMYWYQQKSSQAPKLLFHYYDKDFNNEADTPDNFQSRRPNTSFCFLDIRSPGLGDTAMYLCATSRVPPGPYTDTQYFGPGTRLTVL.

This clone occurred once. The chain links TRBV7-8 to TRBJ2-1; 7 bases match TRBD2. Germline CDR1 reads SGHVS; CDR2 reads FQNEAQ. The CDR3 totals 17 residues. V gave up 4 bases and J gave up 5 bases; unmatched junction bases: 14. The CDR3 loop reads CASSWRRPGGHNNEQFF. CDR3 nucleotides: TGTGCCAGCAGCTGGAGGAGGCCGGGAGGTCACAACAATGAGCAGTTCTTC.

The chain employs TRBV7-9 and TRBJ1-2; unclear D gene. The V gene lost 3 bases and the J gene lost 7 bases, with 9 bases spanning the gap. Germline loops: CDR1 SEHNR, CDR2 FQNEAQ (reference sequence). The CDR3 is 12 amino acids. The CDR3 loop is CASSFQGSGYTF. CDR3 nucleotides: TGTGCCAGCAGCTTTCAAGGGAGTGGCTACACCTTC.

This clone was observed a single time. The V gene is TRBV11-2, the J gene TRBJ2-1; 8 bases match TRBD2. The CDR3 covers 15 residues. Germline V gene lookup returns CDR1 SGHAT and CDR2 FQNNGV. V shed 5 bases and J 2 bases; nucleotides not matched to a gene: 5. As DNA, the CDR3 is TGTGCCAGCAGCAACAAGCGGGAGCCCTACAATGAGCAGTTCTTC. It specifies CASSNKREPYNEQFF.

The J gene is TRBJ1-4, the V gene TRBV27; 8 positions match TRBD1. Looked up from germline, CDR1 is MNHEY and CDR2 is SMNVEV (reference sequence). CDR3 size: 15 residues. V shed 6 bases, J shed 8 bases, and the junction held 11 bases outside the gene matches. The CDR3 bases are TGTGCCAGCAGCCACACCGGGACAGGTTACGAAAAACTGTTTTTT. Its protein product is CASSHTGTGYEKLFF. The full variable domain, its missing parts supplied by reference TRBV27 and TRBJ1-4, is EAQVTQNPRYLITVTGKKLTVTCSQNMNHEYMSWYRQDPGLGLRQIYYSMNVEVTDKGDVPEGYKVSRKEKRNFPLILESPSPNQTSLYFCASSHTGTGYEKLFFGSGTQLSVL.

The chain has TRBV18 and TRBJ2-5, with D hard to call. The V gene lost 2 bases and the J gene lost 5 bases, with 15 bases spanning the gap. The CDR3 is 15 residues long. CDR1 KGHSH and CDR2 LQKENI come from the germline V gene. This chain's CDR3 is CASSPYRTPEETQYF. The CDR3, as DNA: TGTGCCAGCTCACCATACCGTACCCCGGAGGAGACCCAGTACTTC.

The chain employs TRBV6-1 and TRBJ1-1, with TRBD1 matching over 7 bases. J gave up 1 base and V 2 bases, and 7 bases lay outside the gene matches. Germline V gives CDR1 MNHNS, CDR2 SASEGT. The CDR3 has 16 amino acids. As DNA, the CDR3 is TGTGCCAGCAGTGAATTTTGGACAGGAGAGAACACTGAAGCTTTCTTT. Amino acids: CASSEFWTGENTEAFF.

The V and J genes are TRBV19 and TRBJ2-7, with 9 bases identical to TRBD2. CDR1 and CDR2 (germline): LNHDA, SQIVND (reference sequence). V lost 5 bases and J lost 6; bases outside the gene matches: 11. This CDR3 has 15 residues. CDR3 in DNA: TGTGCCAGTAGTCCGACCGGACTAGCGCCTCCCGAGCAGTACTTC. Amino acids: CASSPTGLAPPEQYF.

The V gene is TRBV7-3, the J gene TRBJ1-5; weak D call: TRBD1 (6 bases). The CDR3 spans 16 residues. Germline lookup yields CDR1 SGHTA and CDR2 FQGTGA. Trimming pared 6 bases from V and 3 bases from J, leaving 18 bases between. CDR3 region: CASRRRIQGNNQPQHF. CDR3 nucleotide sequence: TGTGCCAGCAGACGACGCATACAGGGAAACAATCAGCCCCAGCATTTT. The full variable domain, its missing parts supplied by reference TRBV7-3 and TRBJ1-5, is GAGVSQTPSNKVTEKGKYVELRCDPISGHTALYWYRQSLGQGPEFLIYFQGTGAADDSGLPNDRFFAVRPEGSVSTLKIQRTERGDSAVYLCASRRRIQGNNQPQHFGDGTRLSIL.